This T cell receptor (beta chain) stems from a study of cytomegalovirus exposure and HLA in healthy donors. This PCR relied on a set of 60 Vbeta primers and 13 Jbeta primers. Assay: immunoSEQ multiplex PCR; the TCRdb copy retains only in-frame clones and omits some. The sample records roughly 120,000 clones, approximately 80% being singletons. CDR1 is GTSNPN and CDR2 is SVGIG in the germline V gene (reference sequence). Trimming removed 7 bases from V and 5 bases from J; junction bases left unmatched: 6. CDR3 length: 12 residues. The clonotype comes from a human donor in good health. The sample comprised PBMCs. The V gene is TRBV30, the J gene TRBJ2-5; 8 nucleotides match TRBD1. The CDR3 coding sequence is TGTGCCTCAACCGACAGGGGTGAGACCCAGTACTTC. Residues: CASTDRGETQYF. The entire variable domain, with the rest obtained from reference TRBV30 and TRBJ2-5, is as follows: SQTIHQWPATLVQPVGSPLSLECTVEGTSNPNLYWYRQAAGRGLQLLFYSVGIGQISSEVPQNLSASRPQDRQFILSSKKLLLSDSGFYLCASTDRGETQYFGPGTRLLVL.